The T cell receptor beta chain under discussion was sequenced for a study of response to subunit inactivated influenza vaccine. Study-level points and caveats: The authors proposed limited new T cell recruitment per seasonal influenza vaccination.

The CDR3 spans 15 residues. J was trimmed by 0 bases and V by 9 bases; bases with no gene match: 7. Germline V gives CDR1 SNHLY, CDR2 FYNNEI. About this clonotype: Its antigen is as yet unknown.

TCRdb ran MiXCR on the RT-PCR reads and lists one entry per CDR3 protein. Among a few hundred thousand distinct CDR3 sequences listed, 12% to 15% were seen once. The chain recombines TRBV2 with TRBJ2-1; the match to TRBD2 covers 8 bases. The source of this sequence is a man between 45 and 60 years old who received an inactivated influenza vaccine. Sample: PBMCs from blood, taken about 11 days after vaccination. CDR3 in amino acids: CASSSGVHSYNEQFF. The CDR3 DNA reads as TGTGCCAGTAGTAGCGGGGTCCACTCCTACAATGAGCAGTTCTTC.